Shown below are 17 T cell receptor beta chains from a single sample sequenced in a study of T cell repertoires in cytomegalovirus infection (dated by TCRdb to 2018 to 2020). Their antigen targets remain unknown. Reads for this sample came from an Illumina HiSeq 1500. Using fastp trimming at Q25 and MiXCR clonotype assembly, TCRdb reanalyzed the public sequencing data and kept in-frame beta chains. A single entry per CDR3 protein holds the most common genes and DNA from its merged rows. The table for this sample lists more than 85,000 distinct CDR3 sequences; 25% to 30% of them were counted only once. The leading ten clones occupy about 81% of the sample. The treatment or condition label on this specimen signifies: in vitro stimulation with specific CMV peptide epitopes to enrich CMV-specific T cells. The specimen was CD8+ T cells from cultured PBMCs, collected from culture after CMV antigen stimulation. The receptors here all came from a human donor in good health (CMV status not recorded). Some clones in this sample may be carry-over from other donors' samples.

This sequence joins TRBV15 and TRBJ2-1; D may correspond to TRBD1 or TRBD2 (5 bases each). The CDR3 is 14 amino acids. Germline values: CDR1 LNHNV, CDR2 YYDKDF (reference sequence). Trimming removed 0 bases at V and 8 bases at J, with 11 bases between. The CDR3 region is CATSRDGGTDEQFF. DNA for the CDR3: TGTGCCACCAGCAGAGATGGGGGAACCGATGAGCAGTTCTTC.

The gene calls are TRBV4-1 and TRBJ1-4; D uncertain. The germline V gene encodes CDR1 MGHRA and CDR2 YSYEKL. The CDR3 has 14 amino acids. The V gene lost 3 bases and the J gene lost 3 bases, with 8 bases spanning the gap. CDR3 DNA sequence: TGCGCCAGCAGCCAGGGGATGGCTAATGAAAAACTGTTTTTT. It encodes CASSQGMANEKLFF.

This chain links TRBV16 with TRBJ2-7; D remains unclear. Trimming shortened V by 2 bases and J by 2 bases, and 10 bases separated the two germline ends. There are 14 residues in the CDR3. CDR1 is KGHSY and CDR2 is FQNENV in the germline V gene. This CDR3 is CASSQEAATYEQYF. The CDR3 DNA follows: TGTGCCAGCAGCCAAGAGGCTGCTACCTACGAGCAGTACTTC.

The rearrangement joins TRBV19 to TRBJ1-2; 8 positions agree with TRBD1. CDR3 length equals 13 residues. The trim removed 7 bases at V and 4 bases at J, leaving 5 bases unmatched. Germline V gene data show CDR1 as LNHDA and CDR2 as SQIVND (reference sequence). Here the CDR3 reads CASNQGAFYGYTF. CDR3 DNA sequence: TGTGCCAGTAACCAGGGGGCCTTCTATGGCTACACCTTC.

The sample holds a few counts of this clonotype. The chain has TRBV19 and TRBJ2-1; perhaps TRBD1 as D (5 bases). The CDR3 has 15 residues. The V end was cut by 8 bases, the J end by 8 bases, with 22 bases between. Germline V gene data show CDR1 as LNHDA and CDR2 as SQIVND (reference sequence). The CDR3 here is CASSMGQGLIYEQFF. In nucleotides, the CDR3 is TGTGCCAGTTCCATGGGGCAGGGATTAATCTATGAGCAGTTCTTC.

This clonotype has at least ten counts. CDR3 sequence (DNA): TGTGCCAGCAGCTTAGATATAGGAGGCCAGCCCCAGCATTTT. Protein product: CASSLDIGGQPQHF. The rearrangement uses TRBV7-2 and TRBJ1-5; no clear D. The V gene lost 1 base and the J gene lost 7 bases, with 11 bases spanning the gap. The CDR3 consists of 14 residues. Germline CDR1 SGHTA, CDR2 FQGNSA.

The rearrangement uses TRBV20-1 and TRBJ1-5; D not certain. V was cut by 1 base and J by 0 bases, with 10 bases left in between. The CDR3 totals 15 residues. In germline, CDR1 is DFQATT, CDR2 SNEGSKA (reference sequence). The CDR3 protein is CSARALGNSNQPQHF. The CDR3 DNA reads as TGCAGTGCTAGAGCCCTGGGGAATAGCAATCAGCCCCAGCATTTT.

The rearrangement uses TRBV6-1 and TRBJ1-2; tentatively, D is TRBD1 (6 bases). Germline CDR1 is MNHNS and CDR2 is SASEGT. With 10 bases removed from V and 2 bases from J, the gap between germline ends came to 14 bases. The CDR3 covers 13 residues. The CDR3 nucleotides are TGTGCCATCACCAGGGGAGAGAACTATGGCTACACCTTC. This gives the protein CAITRGENYGYTF.

J is TRBJ2-3 and V is TRBV5-6; D is possibly TRBD2 (6 bases). From germline, CDR1 is SGHDT and CDR2 YYEEEE. V lost 3 bases to trimming and J lost 5 bases, with 10 bases between them. There are 13 residues in the CDR3. CDR3 coding DNA: TGTGCCAGCAGCTCGGGGGAGATAGATACGCAGTATTTT. It encodes CASSSGEIDTQYF.

The chain recombines TRBV7-9 with TRBJ1-6; TRBD1 might be the D (5 bases). The germline V and J ends were trimmed by 3 bases and 9 bases, with 12 bases remaining between them. The CDR3 covers 14 residues. CDR1 and CDR2 from the germline V gene are SEHNR and FQNEAQ (reference sequence). This CDR3 reads CASSLGEGVSPLHF. CDR3 in DNA: TGTGCCAGCAGCTTGGGGGAGGGCGTTTCACCCCTCCACTTT.

This clonotype showed up many times. The genes are TRBV29-1 and TRBJ2-7; D gene uncertain. Germline V gene sequence: CDR1 SQVTM, CDR2 ANQGSEA. The germline V and J ends were trimmed by 4 bases and 0 bases, with 7 bases remaining between them. This CDR3 is built from 12 residues. The CDR3 reads CSVVTASYEQYF. The CDR3 region has the DNA TGCAGCGTTGTGACTGCCTCCTACGAGCAGTACTTC.

This clonotype was seen ten or more times. The V call is TRBV2, the J call TRBJ2-3; possibly TRBD1 for D (6 bases). Trimming removed 3 bases at V and 2 bases at J, with 12 bases between. In germline, CDR1 is SNHLY, CDR2 FYNNEI. This CDR3 region has 15 residues. The CDR3 nucleotides read TGTGCCAGCAGTGATGGAGGACAGTACACAGATACGCAGTATTTT. Translating gives CASSDGGQYTDTQYF.

Many counts were recorded for this clonotype. The chain links TRBV7-2 to TRBJ2-7; 9 nucleotides align to TRBD1. Germline CDR1 is SGHTA and CDR2 is FQGNSA. V shed 5 bases, J shed 4 bases, and the junction held 6 bases outside the gene matches. The CDR3 runs 14 residues. For the CDR3, the DNA is TGTGCCAGCAGCCTCCCGGGACAGGGTTACGAGCAGTACTTC. Translation gives CASSLPGQGYEQYF.

A few counts support this clonotype. The V call is TRBV6-1, the J call TRBJ2-1; no firm D call. The V and J ends lost 5 bases and 6 bases respectively, with 8 bases between them. The germline V gene has CDR1 MNHNS and CDR2 SASEGT. The CDR3 extends over 12 amino acids. The CDR3 is CASSKPINEQFF. CDR3 DNA: TGTGCCAGCAGTAAGCCCATCAATGAGCAGTTCTTC.

The table lists this clonotype with many counts. The chain uses TRBV7-6 and TRBJ1-6; the D gene is possibly TRBD1 (6 bases). The ends were cut back, 4 bases at V and 8 bases at J, with 21 bases in the middle. Germline CDR1 reads SGHVS; CDR2 reads FNYEAQ. The CDR3 covers 17 residues. The DNA of the CDR3 is TGTGCCAGCAGCTCTCCGTTGGGGGGCGAAAAGGATTCACCCCTCCACTTT. As protein: CASSSPLGGEKDSPLHF.

This clonotype has only a few counts. The CDR3 nucleotides read TGTGCCGCCCCGGGGGGGGCGGGGACAGATACGCAGTATTTT. Its translation is CAAPGGAGTDTQYF. The V and J genes are TRBV2 and TRBJ2-3, with TRBD2 identical over 8 bases. This CDR3 is 14 amino acids long. The germline CDR1 and CDR2 sequences are SNHLY and FYNNEI. With 11 bases clipped from V and 3 bases from J, the junction kept 10 bases outside the gene matches.

V is TRBV27 and J is TRBJ1-6, with 7 bases aligning to TRBD1. Germline assignment: CDR1 MNHEY and CDR2 SMNVEV (reference sequence). This CDR3 is built from 13 residues. V trimming: 5 bases; J trimming: 14 bases; junction bases outside the gene matches: 9. The DNA of the CDR3 is TGTGCCAGCAGTCCCCGACAGGGTCGGGCCCTCCACTTT. Protein product: CASSPRQGRALHF.